This T cell receptor beta chain was profiled in a study of shared clonotypes between healthy human individuals. CDR1 is SNHLY, CDR2 FYNNEI, per germline. V was shortened by 6 bases and J by 4 bases, with 12 bases between the two germline ends. This CDR3 is 14 amino acids long. Repertoires were generated with immunoSEQ multiplex PCR, while TCRdb's copy carries only in-frame clones and drops some. There are about 2.4 million clones in the sample; 93% occur only once, and 0.36% lies in the top ten. The J gene is TRBJ2-2, the V gene TRBV2; unclear D gene. This receptor was obtained from a man between 18 and 29 years old in good health. Some clones in this sample may be carry-over from other donors' samples. Sequenced: naive CD4+ T cells from PBMCs. The subset: CD45RA+ positively selected. DNA for the CDR3: TGTGCCAGCAGACAGACCCGTGCCACCGGGGAGCTGTTTTTT. This codes for CASRQTRATGELFF. Looking up the rest from reference TRBV2 and TRBJ2-2 gives the full variable domain: EPEVTQTPSHQVTQMGQEVILRCVPISNHLYFYWYRQILGQKVEFLVSFYNNEISEKSEIFDDQFSVERPDGSNFTLKIRSTKLEDSAMYFCASRQTRATGELFFGEGSRLTVL.